This T cell receptor (beta chain) emerged from a study of cytomegalovirus exposure and HLA in healthy donors. Findings and limits, study-wide: The productive fraction for most TCR beta V segments was about 87% or about 30% in an earlier analysis.

V lost 0 bases and J lost 4, with 9 bases in between. This CDR3 has 13 residues. Germline V CDR1 and CDR2: SQVTM, ANQGSEA. To note about this clone: The antigen is not known.

It was with 60 Vbeta and 13 Jbeta primers that the PCR ran. The method was immunoSEQ multiplex PCR; TCRdb's version includes in-frame clones alone and lacks a portion of them. The table includes roughly 150,000 clones, 66% detected once. The chain recombines TRBV29-1 with TRBJ1-2; no definite D call. The source is a human donor in good health. Sequencing was carried out using PBMCs. For the CDR3, the DNA is TGCAGCGTTGAAGAGGGCCCTTCCTATGGCTACACCTTC. Its protein product is CSVEEGPSYGYTF.